This TCR beta chain was identified during a study of graft-versus-host responses after intestinal transplantation (dated by TCRdb to the early 2020s). Study-wide context: The transplants that recipients received were multivisceral, liver-intestinal, or isolated intestinal. Anti-thymocyte globulin induction was given to all recipients, followed by maintenance tacrolimus and steroids for approximately 3 years. Instead of going to the commercial service, samples from a few later patients were sequenced in-house on an Illumina MiSeq and processed with MiXCR. Donor T cell macrochimerism was defined as a peak of at least 4% donor T cells among recipient peripheral blood mononuclear cells. After intestinal transplantation, graft-versus-host and host-versus-graft alloreactive T cell clones in the graft, circulation and bone marrow were tracked using bulk TCR-beta CDR3 sequencing. The cohort enrolled about 23 intestinal transplant recipients, one of whom was a retransplant, and a few patients without pretransplant specimens were excluded. To identify alloreactive clones, pre-transplant mixed lymphocyte reaction products were sequenced and compared with unstimulated pre-transplant donor and recipient T cells.

Results and caveats for the whole study, not just this receptor: GvH clones were detected in recipient bone marrow, and some of these GvH clones were observed earlier in ileal mucosa or blood, consistent with an intestinal mucosal origin. Patients with donor T cell macrochimerism had high GvH to HvG T cell clonal ratios in their allografts. The conclusions were limited by the relatively low number and heterogeneity of the intestinal transplant patients. Early after transplant, peak levels of circulating GvH clones were found to be associated with declines in HvG clones.

The germline V and J ends show losses of 4 bases and 8 bases respectively, and no gene match explains 5 bases of the junction. Including cysteine and phenylalanine, the CDR3 has 14 amino acids. Only the CDR3 portion is preserved as DNA: 42 bases, with reading frame beginning at the first base. CDR1 and CDR2 are read off the germline V gene as SGDLS and YYNGEE. Library preparation employed the immunoSEQ multiplex PCR assay. Adaptive Biotechnologies carried out high-throughput TCR-beta CDR3 sequencing of genomic DNA for most patients. The authors' analysis ran thus. Adaptive's ImmunoSEQ software was the source of the TCR sequencing data for roughly 19 patients, while three other patients were processed with MiXCR and VDJtools. CDR3 nucleotide sequences shared by donor and recipient were removed because the origin of these sequences could not be assigned. Alloreactive clones required at least 2-fold expansion over unstimulated cells and minimum CFSE-low frequency of 0.002% (template counts) or 0.001% (read counts). Clones detected in sequenced pre-transplant spleen, lymph node, or MLR CFSE-low populations of the donor or recipient were defined as mappable. Cumulative frequency of alloreactive clones was calculated as a percentage of all sequences weighted by copy number. TCRdb obtained this table from immuneACCESS and retained in-frame rearrangements with V and J assigned. These tables miss some clones; where compared with another copy, unresolved V genes account for less than half of the shortfall, and the remainder is unexplained. The V and J calls and clone size come from that table; D and trimming were worked out from the DNA. This sample holds roughly 3,600 clones; 65% to 80% were observed only once. In total, the top ten clones hold less than 9% of the sample.

Per the publication, the time point label means: postoperative day 105 after intestinal transplantation (dayNNNN = postoperative day). Intraepithelial and lamina propria lymphocytes were isolated from graft specimens using dithiothreitol, EDTA incubations and collagenase D digestion. Bulk TCR-beta sequencing was performed on serial intestinal graft biopsy specimens collected as late as 600 days after transplant. About this clone itself: Its antigen remains unidentified. Within one base of it there is no much larger clone, and no base qualities were kept.

Sequenced material: ileum tissue, taken 105 days after intestinal transplantation. The TCR originated in a human patient who received an intestinal transplant, so some T cells may come from the graft donor. Recombination connected TRBV9 to TRBJ2-1, with 11 bases in between that match TRBD2. The nucleotides are TGTGCCAGCAGCTCACTAGCGGGAGAAGATGAGCAGTTCTTC. This translates into CASSSLAGEDEQFF.